This record concerns one T cell receptor beta chain sequence. Sequencing used immunoSEQ multiplex PCR; TCRdb keeps in-frame clones, though not all of them. The sample carries about 66,000 clones, roughly nine tenths recorded once. CDR1 SGHTA and CDR2 FQGNSA come from the germline V gene. With 9 bases removed from V and 4 bases from J, the gap between germline ends came to 16 bases. The CDR3 length is 13 residues. This specimen comes from a study of blood T cell repertoires in COVID-19. The V call is TRBV7-2, the J call TRBJ2-7, with D perhaps matching TRBD1 (7 bases). Sequencing was carried out using peripheral blood. This receptor was obtained from a man aged 60-69 years with acute or convalescent COVID-19. CDR3 region: CASLEQGRYEQYF. The CDR3 nucleotides read TGTGCCAGTCTGGAACAGGGGAGGTACGAGCAGTACTTC.